These T cell receptor beta chains were read from a single sample in a study of T-cell reconstitution after alpha-beta-depleted transplantation in children. Each CDR3 protein is one row after TCRdb ran MiXCR on the PCR reads. The sample holds just under 250,000 distinct CDR3 sequences; about 25% are singletons and the top ten take about 2.6%. Sequencing was performed on PBMCs, taken before TCRalphabeta/CD19-depleted stem cell transplant. Source of these receptors: a girl under 10 years old with Fanconi anemia, due to receive a stem cell transplant. Both conserved end residues are part of each CDR3. Each record gives: J gene, D gene, V gene, clone size, CDR3 DNA, CDR3 protein. D genes are given only for firm matches. Expanded clones get a size class; other rows say once, few or many, or leave the size out.

>TRBJ2-1|TRBD2|TRBV3-1|many
TGTGCCAGCAGCCAAGATGCCAGCGGGGGTACCTACAATGAGCAGTTCTTC
CASSQDASGGTYNEQFF
>TRBJ2-5|NA|TRBV12-3/TRBV12-4|NA
TGTGCCAGCAGTTTAACTAGCAAAGAGACCCAGTACTTC
CASSLTSKETQYF
>TRBJ2-7|TRBD2|TRBV29-1|many
TGCAGCGTTGGTGCGGGAGGCACCTACGAGCAGTACTTC
CSVGAGGTYEQYF
>TRBJ2-1|TRBD2|TRBV28|many
TGTGCCAGCCTTCCTCTAGCGGGGTCCTACAATGAGCAGTTCTTC
CASLPLAGSYNEQFF
>TRBJ2-3|TRBD2|TRBV5-6|NA
TGTGCCACCAGCCCTTCTCTAGCGGGAACTAGCACAGATACGCAGTATTTT
CATSPSLAGTSTDTQYF
>TRBJ1-6|TRBD1|TRBV6-1|few
TGTGCCAGCAGTAGACGCCGGGACAGGGTTAATTCACCCCTCCACTTT
CASSRRRDRVNSPLHF
>TRBJ2-1|NA|TRBV20-1|NA
TGCAGTGCTATTGTCTCCTACAATGAGCAGTTCTTC
CSAIVSYNEQFF
>TRBJ2-1|TRBD2|TRBV20-1|few
TGCAGTGCTAGAGATTCGGGCGGGAGGGCCTACAATGAGCAGTTCTTC
CSARDSGGRAYNEQFF
>TRBJ2-3|NA|TRBV5-1|NA
TGCGCCAGCAGCCCAGGGGTGACAGATACGCAGTATTTT
CASSPGVTDTQYF
>TRBJ1-2|TRBD1|TRBV29-1|many
TGCAGCGTTGAAGACGGAAGTCAGGGGGACTATGGCTACACCTTC
CSVEDGSQGDYGYTF
>TRBJ2-7|NA|TRBV29-1|many
TGCAGCGTTGCCCACAGTGACGAGCAGTACTTC
CSVAHSDEQYF
>TRBJ1-2|NA|TRBV5-5|many
TGTGCCAGCAGCTTGGGGGGTCGGGGCTACACCTTC
CASSLGGRGYTF
>TRBJ2-7|NA|TRBV20-1|many
TGCAGTGCTAGGTTGTCAACCTACGAGCAGTACTTC
CSARLSTYEQYF
>TRBJ2-1|TRBD2|TRBV5-1|few
TGCGCCAGCAGCCCAACTCGGAGCGGGGGGCCTCGCTACAATGAGCAGTTCTTC
CASSPTRSGGPRYNEQFF
>TRBJ2-4|NA|TRBV4-2|few
TGTGCCAGCAGCCAAGATCCAGGGGCTCGGGACATTCAGTACTTC
CASSQDPGARDIQYF
>TRBJ1-1|NA|TRBV11-2|NA
TGTGCCAGCAGCTTAAGGCAGGTAGGGAACACTGAAGCTTTCTTT
CASSLRQVGNTEAFF
>TRBJ2-7|TRBD2|TRBV20-1|NA
TGCAGTGCTATACTTAGCGGGGGGGCCGACGAGCAGTACTTC
CSAILSGGADEQYF
>TRBJ1-5|NA|TRBV12-3/TRBV12-4|NA
TGTGCCAGCAGTTTAAGGGGATTTGAGGCTCAGCCCCAGCATTTT
CASSLRGFEAQPQHF
>TRBJ2-7|TRBD1|TRBV27|NA
TGTGCCAGCAGTTTAATAGGGACAGGGGGCTCCTACGAGCAGTACTTC
CASSLIGTGGSYEQYF
>TRBJ2-7|NA|TRBV29-1|many
TGCAGCGGTCAGGGGGGGTCCTACGAGCAGTACTTC
CSGQGGSYEQYF
>TRBJ1-4|NA|TRBV28|NA
TGTGCCAGCCTGACTAGCCCCGCGGAAAAACTGTTTTTT
CASLTSPAEKLFF
>TRBJ2-1|NA|TRBV6-4|NA
TGTGCCAGCAGTGGCGCAGGGACACATTACAATGAGCAGTTCTTC
CASSGAGTHYNEQFF
>TRBJ1-1|NA|TRBV20-1|NA
TGCAGTGCTAGAATACCCGGGATCGACACTGAAGCTTTCTTT
CSARIPGIDTEAFF
>TRBJ2-1|TRBD2|TRBV12-3/TRBV12-4|many
TGTGCCAGCAGCCCGGGACTAGCCCTTCATCGCTTC
CASSPGLALHRF
>TRBJ2-4|NA|TRBV2|once
TGTGCCAGCAGTGAACAGTATGGGGCAGGTTTAGCCAAAAACATTCAGTACTTC
CASSEQYGAGLAKNIQYF
>TRBJ1-2|NA|TRBV3-1|NA
TGTGCCAGCAGCCAAGTAGGGGGACGCTACACCTTC
CASSQVGGRYTF
>TRBJ2-1|TRBD1|TRBV7-3|few
TGTGCCAGCAGCCCGAACCCGGGACAGGGAAACAATGAGCAGTTCTTC
CASSPNPGQGNNEQFF
>TRBJ2-5|TRBD2|TRBV4-2|many
TGTGCCAGCAGCCAAGATCCAGCGGGAGGGAGAGAGACCCAGTACTTC
CASSQDPAGGRETQYF
>TRBJ1-5|TRBD1|TRBV5-1|NA
TGCGCCAGCAGCTTGGATGTGGACAGGGAAGTCGTCAGCAATCAGCCCCAGCATTTT
CASSLDVDREVVSNQPQHF
>TRBJ2-5|NA|TRBV12-3/TRBV12-4|many
TGTGCCAGCAGTCCAGCGGAGACCCAGTACTTC
CASSPAETQYF
>TRBJ2-5|NA|TRBV20-1|NA
TGCAGTGCTAGTCCGGGGAGACAGCCTTATAGCCAAGAGACCCAGTACTTC
CSASPGRQPYSQETQYF
>TRBJ2-5|TRBD2|TRBV10-3|many
TGTGCCATCAGTGAGGGTGGCGGGGGTGTCCAAGAGACCCAGTACTTC
CAISEGGGGVQETQYF
>TRBJ2-5|NA|TRBV5-1|few
TGCGCCAGCACCGACAGGATGGAGACCCAGTACTTC
CASTDRMETQYF
>TRBJ2-5|TRBD2|TRBV4-2|few
TGTGCCAGCCCATCGAAGGGATCGACAGGTCCTAGCGGGGGATGGAAGACCCAGTACTTC
CASPSKGSTGPSGGWKTQYF
>TRBJ2-7|NA|TRBV29-1|many
TGCAGCGTTCAATCCCATGAGACTCGCGAGCAGTACTTC
CSVQSHETREQYF
>TRBJ2-3|NA|TRBV7-2|NA
TGTGCCAGCAGCTTAGCGATGGATACGCAGTATTTT
CASSLAMDTQYF
>TRBJ2-7|NA|TRBV21-1|NA
TGTGCCAGCAGCAAGAATTCGGGCCACCTCCTATACGAGCAGTACTTC
CASSKNSGHLLYEQYF
>TRBJ2-3|NA|TRBV29-1|NA
TGCAGCGGAGTTCCGGTGGTTAGCACAGATACGCAGTATTTT
CSGVPVVSTDTQYF
>TRBJ2-5|TRBD2|TRBV20-1|NA
TGCAGTGCCGGATGGGCTAGCGGGAGGGGCGAGACCCAGTACTTC
CSAGWASGRGETQYF
>TRBJ2-1|TRBD2|TRBV20-1|NA
TGCAGTGCTAGAGGCGGGAGGGTATCAGATGAGCAGTTCTTC
CSARGGRVSDEQFF
>TRBJ1-2|NA|TRBV20-1|NA
TGCAGTGCTAGACCCGGGACAACTAACTATGGCTACACCTTC
CSARPGTTNYGYTF
>TRBJ1-5|TRBD1|TRBV20-1|few
TGCAGTGCTAGAGAGGCAGGGGGTGGAGTGGTAAATCAGCCCCAGCATTTT
CSAREAGGGVVNQPQHF
>TRBJ2-1|NA|TRBV20-1|NA
TGCAGTGCAAACCGACTAGTTGGGGGCAATGAGCAGTTCTTC
CSANRLVGGNEQFF
>TRBJ2-2|TRBD2|TRBV6-1|many
TGTGCCAGCAGTGCGGGGGGGAACACCGGGGAGCTGTTTTTT
CASSAGGNTGELFF
>TRBJ2-1|TRBD2|TRBV7-2|NA
TGTGCCAGCAGCTTAGTAGCGACTAGCGGATACAATGAGCAGTTCTTC
CASSLVATSGYNEQFF
>TRBJ1-2|NA|TRBV5-1|NA
TGCGCCAGCAGCTTGTCAGAGAACTATGGCTACACCTTC
CASSLSENYGYTF
>TRBJ2-7|TRBD1|TRBV20-1|many
TGCAGTGGTATCCGCAGGGACAGGGTCTACGAGCAGTACTTC
CSGIRRDRVYEQYF
>TRBJ2-7|TRBD1|TRBV18|NA
TGTGCCAGCTCTGGACAGGGGGCAGGAACTTCCTACGAGCAGTACTTC
CASSGQGAGTSYEQYF